The present T cell receptor beta chain was sequenced within a study of blood T cell repertoires in COVID-19. Across the whole study: PBMCs, B-cell-depleted T cells, or T cells were the source of the cDNA or gDNA that made up the material.

Everyone who took part was roughly 18 to 89 years old, and they came from about 23 US areas. The CDR3 length is 14 residues. V shed 3 bases, J shed 6 bases, and the junction held 7 bases outside the gene matches. From germline, CDR1 is WSHSY and CDR2 SAAADI. Source study methods: Scientists estimated how many nucleated cells there were by amplifying reference gene primers. Method: immunoSEQ multiplex PCR; TCRdb's copy keeps in-frame clones and lacks some. That table furnishes V, J and clone size, whereas the DNA furnished D and trimming. The top ten clones hold 10% to 13% of a sample with about 210,000 clones, roughly 90% of them seen once.

The receptor comes from a man younger than 35 with acute COVID-19. The sequenced sample was PBMCs or T cells enriched from blood (not recorded which). The rearrangement uses TRBV10-2 and TRBJ1-1, with 7 bases that match TRBD1. The chain's CDR3 is CASSDGRGAPEAFF. Here the CDR3 DNA reads TGCGCCAGCAGTGACGGCAGGGGGGCGCCTGAAGCTTTCTTT.